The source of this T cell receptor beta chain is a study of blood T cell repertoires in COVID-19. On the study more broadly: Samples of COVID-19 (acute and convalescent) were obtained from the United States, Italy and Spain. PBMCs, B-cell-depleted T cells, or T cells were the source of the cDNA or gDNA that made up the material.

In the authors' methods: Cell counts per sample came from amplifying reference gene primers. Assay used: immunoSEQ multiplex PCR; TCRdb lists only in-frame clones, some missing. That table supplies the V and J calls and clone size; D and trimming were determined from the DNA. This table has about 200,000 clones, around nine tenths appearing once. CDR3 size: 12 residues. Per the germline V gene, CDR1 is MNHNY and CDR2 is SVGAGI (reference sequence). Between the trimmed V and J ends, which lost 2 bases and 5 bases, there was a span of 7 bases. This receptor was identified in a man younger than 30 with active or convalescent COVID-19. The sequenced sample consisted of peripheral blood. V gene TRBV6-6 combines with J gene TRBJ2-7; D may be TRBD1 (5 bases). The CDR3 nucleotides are TGTGCCAGCAGTTACCAGGGTGACGAGCAGTACTTC. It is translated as CASSYQGDEQYF.